This TCR beta chain was obtained from a study of blood T cell repertoires in COVID-19. Looking at the study overall: The samples span acute and convalescent COVID-19 from the United States, Italy and Spain.

Produced via immunoSEQ multiplex PCR; TCRdb's table is partial and in-frame only. The repertoire holds about 120,000 clones, with 90% as singletons. This CDR3 contains 13 residues. V lost 5 bases to trimming and J lost 2 bases, with 9 bases between them. CDR1 and CDR2 from the germline V gene are LNHDA and SQIVND (reference sequence). The rearrangement links TRBV19 to TRBJ1-1; TRBD1 might be the D (6 bases). The sequence came from a woman in her sixties with COVID-19, enrolled during active disease. What was sequenced was peripheral blood. The CDR3 DNA reads TGTGCCAGTAGTGAAGGGGGAAACACTGAAGCTTTCTTT. It encodes CASSEGGNTEAFF. Using reference TRBV19 and TRBJ1-1 for the parts outside the CDR3, the full variable domain is DGGITQSPKYLFRKEGQNVTLSCEQNLNHDAMYWYRQDPGQGLRLIYYSQIVNDFQKGDIAEGYSVSREKKESFPLTVTSAQKNPTAFYLCASSEGGNTEAFFGQGTRLTVV.